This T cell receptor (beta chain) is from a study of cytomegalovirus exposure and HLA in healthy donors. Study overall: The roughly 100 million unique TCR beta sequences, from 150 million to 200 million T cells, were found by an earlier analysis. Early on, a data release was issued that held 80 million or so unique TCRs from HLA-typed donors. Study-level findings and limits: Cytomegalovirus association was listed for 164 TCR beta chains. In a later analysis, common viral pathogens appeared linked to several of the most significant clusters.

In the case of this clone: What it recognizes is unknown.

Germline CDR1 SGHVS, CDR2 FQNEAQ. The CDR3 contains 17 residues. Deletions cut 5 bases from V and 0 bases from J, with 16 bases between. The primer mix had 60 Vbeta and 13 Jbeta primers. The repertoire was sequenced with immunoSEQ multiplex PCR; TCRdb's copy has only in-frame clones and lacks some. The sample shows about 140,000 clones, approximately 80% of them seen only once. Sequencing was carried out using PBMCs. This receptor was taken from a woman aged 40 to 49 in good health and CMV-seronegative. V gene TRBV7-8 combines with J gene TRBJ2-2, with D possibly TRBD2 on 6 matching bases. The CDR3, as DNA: TGTGCCAGCAGCCAAATCCGGAGGGCCTCGAACACCGGGGAGCTGTTTTTT. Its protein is CASSQIRRASNTGELFF.